The clone carrying this TCR beta chain was observed once. Its antigen is currently unknown. TCRdb's table, derived via immunoSEQ multiplex PCR, lists solely in-frame clones and lacks some. The sample shows approximately 120,000 clones, about 89% of them seen only once. This sample was taken from a study of T cell responses to AZD1222 COVID-19 vaccine. Study outcomes and limitations: Reports say nearly half of spike-specific TCRs go after unmutated variant regions. White British donors predominated, females outnumbered males, and clonal diversity was possibly underestimated. Vaccine-related CD4 TCRs covered spike, predominating at 160-218 and 743-854.

The CDR3 loop spans 12 amino acids. The germline V gene encodes CDR1 MNHEY and CDR2 SVGEGT. The ends were cut back, 6 bases at V and 4 bases at J, with 9 bases in the middle. The chain uses TRBV6-2 or TRBV6-3 and TRBJ1-2; the D gene is possibly TRBD1 (6 bases). Source: peripheral blood, taken on day 0 of AZD1222 vaccination. The receptor's source is an adult in good health. CDR3 protein: CASSQQGYGYTF. The CDR3 nucleotides read TGTGCCAGCAGCCAACAGGGCTATGGCTACACCTTC.